This TCR beta chain emerged from a study of response to subunit inactivated influenza vaccine. TCRdb reprocessed the RT-PCR reads via MiXCR and lists one record per CDR3 protein. Altogether about 580,000 distinct CDR3 sequences are present, 11% to 15% being singletons, with the ten largest covering around 10%. General observations from the study: Authors suggested seasonal influenza vaccinations each recruit few new T cells.

This clonotype showed up just once. Its antigen is as yet unknown. The CDR3 is 16 residues long. Germline CDR1 and CDR2: MNHEY and SMNVEV (reference sequence). After removal of 3 bases from V and 2 bases from J, the junction contained 10 bases not matched to a gene. The receptor comes from a man over 45 who received an inactivated influenza vaccine. The source material was PBMCs from blood, sampled roughly 13 days after vaccination. The chain is built from TRBV27 and TRBJ2-7; TRBD2 matches at 7 bases. The CDR3 reads CASSFRGAGRPYEQYF. The CDR3, as DNA: TGTGCCAGCAGTTTTCGGGGAGCGGGACGCCCCTACGAGCAGTACTTC.